The 3 T cell receptor beta chains below were found in one sample sequenced in a study of T cell repertoires in cytomegalovirus infection. Their target antigens are unknown. MiXCR was run by TCRdb on the reads, yielding one entry per CDR3 protein. The repertoire holds about 770,000 distinct CDR3 sequences, with about 28% as singletons. This specimen was cultured CD8+ T cells from PBMCs, taken from culture after CMV antigen stimulation. These receptors were obtained from a human donor in good health (CMV status not recorded). Some clones in this sample may be carry-over from other donors' samples.

The chain's CDR3 is CATSGSGGGMPSNQPQHF. CDR3 bases: TGTGCCACCAGTGGAAGTGGGGGGGGCATGCCAAGCAATCAGCCCCAGCATTTT. This chain links TRBV24-1 with TRBJ1-5; possibly TRBD1 for D (6 bases). Looked up from germline, CDR1 is KGHDR and CDR2 is SFDVKD. There are 18 residues in the CDR3. The V end was cut by 5 bases, the J end by 1 base, with 20 bases between.

Comments on this clonotype: One end of the junction does not line up with germline, which may come from a read error. This rearrangement joins TRBV18 to TRBJ2-5; 12 nucleotides align to TRBD2. CDR1 and CDR2 (germline): KGHSH, LQKENI. The CDR3 has 16 residues. The CDR3 sequence: CASSPRTSGDEETQYF. Here the CDR3 DNA reads TGTGCCAGCTCACCCAGGACTAGCGGGGATGAAGAGACCCAGTACTTT.

The chain is built from TRBV19 and TRBJ2-1; the D is unclear. V lost 2 bases to trimming and J lost 6 bases, with 11 bases between them. The CDR3 consists of 14 residues. Germline-derived CDR1 and CDR2 are LNHDA and SQIVND (reference sequence). The CDR3: CASSILAAGNEQFF. In DNA, the CDR3 is TGTGCCAGTAGTATATTGGCAGCCGGCAATGAGCAGTTCTTC.